Detailed here is one TCR beta chain. Its antigen is unidentified. This specimen comes from a study of CD8+CD57+ T cells in acquired aplastic anemia. Findings and limits, study-wide: Patients shared twenty-nine CD8+ CDR3 sequences with controls.

Profiling of TCR beta VDJ combinations and CDR3 sequences used genomic DNA as template. A single record per CDR3 protein comes from TCRdb applying MiXCR to the reads. The table lists 250,000 to 300,000 distinct CDR3 sequences, around 60% of them singletons. This receptor was taken from a human donor with severe aplastic anemia or a healthy control (not recorded which). Sequenced sample: sorted CD4+, CD8+, or CD8+CD57+ T cells (not recorded which) from PBMCs.

CDR3 sequence reads: CASRGRGLDNSPLHF. CDR3 coding DNA: TGTGCCAGCAGGGGTCGGGGTTTGGATAATTCACCCCTCCACTTT. The chain recombines TRBV12-3 or TRBV12-4 with TRBJ1-6; no firm D call. The CDR3 sequence is 15 residues long. Trimming cost V 6 bases and J 5 bases, with 14 bases left between them.